The clone carrying this T cell receptor beta chain was observed a few times. Repertoires were generated with immunoSEQ multiplex PCR, while TCRdb's copy carries only in-frame clones and drops some. Of several thousand clones listed, 21% are singletons. This sample is drawn from a study of sequential checkpoint blockade in melanoma. Study details: Arm A got nivolumab then ipilimumab; arm B the reverse, 1:1. TCRbeta immunosequencing was performed on DNA from 85 to 100 pretreatment melanoma tumor samples.

Indicated treatment: randomized to nivolumab then ipilimumab (arm A) or the reverse (arm B). Germline CDR1 and CDR2: LNHDA and SQIVND (reference sequence). The CDR3 extends over 14 amino acids. The V gene lost 1 base and the J gene lost 3 bases, with 9 bases spanning the gap. V gene TRBV19 combines with J gene TRBJ1-2; the D is unclear. This clonotype was sampled from a human donor with melanoma. Material: tumor tissue (inferred from file names), obtained from a patient given nivolumab and ipilimumab in sequence. CDR3 loop: CASSIGPKDYGYTF. Here the CDR3 DNA reads TGTGCCAGTAGTATAGGGCCCAAGGACTATGGCTACACCTTC.